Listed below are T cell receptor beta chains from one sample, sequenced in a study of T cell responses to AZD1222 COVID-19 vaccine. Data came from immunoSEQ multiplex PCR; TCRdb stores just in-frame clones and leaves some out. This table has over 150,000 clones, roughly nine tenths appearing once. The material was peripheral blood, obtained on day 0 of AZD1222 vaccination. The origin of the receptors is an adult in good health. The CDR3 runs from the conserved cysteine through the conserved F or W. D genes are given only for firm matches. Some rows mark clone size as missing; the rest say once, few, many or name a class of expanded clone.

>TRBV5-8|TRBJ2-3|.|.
TGTGCCAGCAGCTTCTCCGGCAGCGCGCAGTATTTT
CASSFSGSAQYF
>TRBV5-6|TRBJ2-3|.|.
TGTGCCAGCAGCGTAGTAAGGGGCACAGATACGCAGTATTTT
CASSVVRGTDTQYF
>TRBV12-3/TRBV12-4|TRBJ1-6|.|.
TGTGCCAGCAGTCAGGGTTATTCACCCCTCCACTTT
CASSQGYSPLHF
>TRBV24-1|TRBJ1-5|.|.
TGTGCCACCTCGACAGATAATCAGCCCCAGCATTTT
CATSTDNQPQHF
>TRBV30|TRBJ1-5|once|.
TGTGCCTGGGAACAGGCTTTCAATCAGCCCCAGCATTTT
CAWEQAFNQPQHF
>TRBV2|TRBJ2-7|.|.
TGTGCCAGCAGTGAAGCGACCGCATACGAGCAGTACTTC
CASSEATAYEQYF
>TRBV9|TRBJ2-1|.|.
TGTGCCAGCAGCCCCCCGGCCCCAATGGGCAATGAGCAGTTCTTC
CASSPPAPMGNEQFF
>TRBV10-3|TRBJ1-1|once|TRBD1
TGTGCCATCAGAGACAGGGTATCTTGGGGCACTGAAGCTTTCTTT
CAIRDRVSWGTEAFF
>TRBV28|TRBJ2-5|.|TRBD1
TGTGCCAGCAGTCCGGGGACAGGGGAGGTTTTCGGAGAGACCCAGTACTTC
CASSPGTGEVFGETQYF
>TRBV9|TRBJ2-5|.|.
TGTGCCAGTTCGGGGGCTGGGTACCAAGAGACCCAGTACTTC
CASSGAGYQETQYF
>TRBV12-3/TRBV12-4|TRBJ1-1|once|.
TGTGCCAGCAGTCCAACAGGGCTAACTGAAGCTTTCTTT
CASSPTGLTEAFF
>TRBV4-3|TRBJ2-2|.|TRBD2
TGCGCCAGCAGCCAAGATTTCTACGGGAGGACCGGGGAGCTGTTTTTT
CASSQDFYGRTGELFF
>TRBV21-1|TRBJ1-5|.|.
TGTGCCAGCAGCAAAGATGGGCGACAGGCCATTAATAGCAATCAGCCCCAGCATTTT
CASSKDGRQAINSNQPQHF
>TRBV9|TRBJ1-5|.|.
TGTGCCAGCAGTCCTATGCCGGGGGCATTCCCCCAGCATTTT
CASSPMPGAFPQHF
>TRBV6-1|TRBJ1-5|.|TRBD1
TGTGCCAGCAGTGCGACAGGGTTTGTGAGCAATCAGCCCCAGCATTTT
CASSATGFVSNQPQHF
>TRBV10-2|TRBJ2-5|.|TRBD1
TGCGCCAGCAGTGAAGGTCGCTGGGACAGGGGGAAAGAGACCCAGTACTTC
CASSEGRWDRGKETQYF
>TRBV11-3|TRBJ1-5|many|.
TGTGCCAGCAGCCCCCTTGAGGTAGGGGCGCAAAATCAGCCCCAGCATTTT
CASSPLEVGAQNQPQHF
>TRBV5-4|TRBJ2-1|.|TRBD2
TGTGCCAGCAGCCAGCTAGCGGGGGGGACCAATGAGCAGTTCTTC
CASSQLAGGTNEQFF
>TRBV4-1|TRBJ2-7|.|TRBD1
TGCGCCAGCAGCCCGACGAGACAGGGAGCCTACGAGCAGTACTTC
CASSPTRQGAYEQYF
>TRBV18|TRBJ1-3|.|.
TGTGCCAGCTCTCCTGAGGGCTCTGGAAACACCATATATTTT
CASSPEGSGNTIYF
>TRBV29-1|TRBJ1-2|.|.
TGCAGCGTTGCAGGAAGGGCTAACTATGGCTACACCTTC
CSVAGRANYGYTF
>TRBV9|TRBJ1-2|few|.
TGTGCCAGCAGCGTAGCGGGGGGTGGCGATGGCTACACCTTC
CASSVAGGGDGYTF
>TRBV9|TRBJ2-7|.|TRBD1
TGTGCCAGCAGCGTATCAGGGGGCAGCTACGAGCAGTACTTC
CASSVSGGSYEQYF
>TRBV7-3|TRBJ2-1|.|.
TGTGCCAGCAGCCCCAGGGGGGACTTCCTCTGGGAGCAGTTCTTC
CASSPRGDFLWEQFF
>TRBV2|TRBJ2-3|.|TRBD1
TGTGCCAGCAGCGACACTCCGACAGGGGCGAGAGAGACAGATACGCAGTATTTT
CASSDTPTGARETDTQYF